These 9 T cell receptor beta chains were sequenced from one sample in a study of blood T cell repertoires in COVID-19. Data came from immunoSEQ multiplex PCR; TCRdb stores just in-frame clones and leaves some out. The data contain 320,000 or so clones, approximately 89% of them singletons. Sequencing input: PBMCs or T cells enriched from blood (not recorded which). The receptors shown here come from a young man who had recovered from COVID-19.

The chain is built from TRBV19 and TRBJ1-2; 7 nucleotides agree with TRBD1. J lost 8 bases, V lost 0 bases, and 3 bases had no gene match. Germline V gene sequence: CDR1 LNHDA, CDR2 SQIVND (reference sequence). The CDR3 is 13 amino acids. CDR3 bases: TGTGCCAGTAGTATAGATCGGGACAGAGGCTACACCTTC. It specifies CASSIDRDRGYTF. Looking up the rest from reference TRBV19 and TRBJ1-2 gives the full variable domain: DGGITQSPKYLFRKEGQNVTLSCEQNLNHDAMYWYRQDPGQGLRLIYYSQIVNDFQKGDIAEGYSVSREKKESFPLTVTSAQKNPTAFYLCASSIDRDRGYTFGSGTRLTVV.

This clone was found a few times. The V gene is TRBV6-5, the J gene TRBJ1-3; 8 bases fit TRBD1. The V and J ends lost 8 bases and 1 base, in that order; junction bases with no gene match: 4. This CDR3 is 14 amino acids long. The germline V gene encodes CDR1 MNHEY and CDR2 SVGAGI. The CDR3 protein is CASGRQGSGNTIYF. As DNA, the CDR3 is TGTGCCAGCGGTAGACAGGGGTCTGGAAACACCATATATTTT.

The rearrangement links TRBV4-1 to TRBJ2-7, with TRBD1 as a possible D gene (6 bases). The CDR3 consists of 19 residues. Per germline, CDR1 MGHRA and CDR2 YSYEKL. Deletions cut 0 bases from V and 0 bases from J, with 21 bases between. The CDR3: CASSQDKDSFSRSSYEQYF. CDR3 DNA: TGCGCCAGCAGCCAAGATAAGGACAGTTTCTCCAGAAGCTCCTACGAGCAGTACTTC.

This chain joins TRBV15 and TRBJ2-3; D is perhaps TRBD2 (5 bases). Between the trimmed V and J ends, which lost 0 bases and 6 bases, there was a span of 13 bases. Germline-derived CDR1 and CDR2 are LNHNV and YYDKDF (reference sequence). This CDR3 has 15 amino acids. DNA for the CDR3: TGTGCCACCAGCAGAGAAGCGGCGTCCCCGGATACGCAGTATTTT. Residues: CATSREAASPDTQYF.

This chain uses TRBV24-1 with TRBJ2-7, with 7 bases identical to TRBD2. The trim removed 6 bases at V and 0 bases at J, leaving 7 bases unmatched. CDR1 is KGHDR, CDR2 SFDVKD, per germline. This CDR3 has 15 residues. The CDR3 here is CATSIVGGSSYEQYF. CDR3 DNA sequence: TGTGCCACCAGTATTGTCGGGGGGAGCTCCTACGAGCAGTACTTC.

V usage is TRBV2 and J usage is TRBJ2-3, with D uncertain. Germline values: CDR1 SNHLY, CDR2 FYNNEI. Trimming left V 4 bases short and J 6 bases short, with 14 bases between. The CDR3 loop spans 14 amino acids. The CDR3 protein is CASSGLVDFDTQYF. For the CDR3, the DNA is TGTGCCAGCAGTGGTTTGGTTGACTTCGATACGCAGTATTTT.

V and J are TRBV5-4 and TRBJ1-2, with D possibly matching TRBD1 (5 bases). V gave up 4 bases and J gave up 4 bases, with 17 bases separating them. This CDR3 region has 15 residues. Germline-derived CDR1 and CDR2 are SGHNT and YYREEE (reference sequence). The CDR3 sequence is CASSPRSVGGYGYTF. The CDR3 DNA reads TGTGCCAGCAGCCCCCGTTCTGTGGGGGGCTATGGCTACACCTTC. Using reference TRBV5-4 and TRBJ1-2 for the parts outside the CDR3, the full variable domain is ETGVTQSPTHLIKTRGQQVTLRCSSQSGHNTVSWYQQALGQGPQFIFQYYREEENGRGNFPPRFSGLQFPNYSSELNVNALELDDSALYLCASSPRSVGGYGYTFGSGTRLTVV.

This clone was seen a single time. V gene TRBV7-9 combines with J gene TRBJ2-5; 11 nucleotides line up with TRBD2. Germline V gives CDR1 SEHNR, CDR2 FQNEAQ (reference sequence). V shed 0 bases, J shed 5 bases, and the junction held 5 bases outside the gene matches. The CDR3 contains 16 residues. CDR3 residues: CASSLASGGAGETQYF. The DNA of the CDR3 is TGTGCCAGCAGCTTAGCTAGCGGGGGGGCCGGGGAGACCCAGTACTTC.

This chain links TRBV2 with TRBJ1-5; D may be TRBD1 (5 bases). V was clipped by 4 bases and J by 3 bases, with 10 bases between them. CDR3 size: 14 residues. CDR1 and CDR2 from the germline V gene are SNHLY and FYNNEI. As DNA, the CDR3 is TGTGCCAGCAGTGTAGCCAGGGTCAATCAGCCCCAGCATTTT. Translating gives CASSVARVNQPQHF.